The present TCR beta chain was sequenced within a study of cytomegalovirus exposure and HLA in healthy donors. Findings and limits, study-wide: The study reported that TCR beta sequences accurately predicted HLA-A and HLA-B alleles in most subjects. There were a few CMV-associated chains whose specificity for CMV antigens was confirmed in vitro.

The trim removed 0 bases at V and 5 bases at J, leaving 9 bases unmatched. The CDR3 length is 16 residues. CDR1 and CDR2 (germline): SGHRS, YFSETQ. With 60 Vbeta and 13 Jbeta primers, the PCR was carried out. Clones were read by immunoSEQ multiplex PCR, and TCRdb kept only the in-frame ones, dropping some. The sample shows 160,000 or so clones, around four fifths of them seen only once. There are a few counts of this clone. Antigen specificity is unknown. All donors participated as healthy donors of bone marrow. V is TRBV5-1 and J is TRBJ2-5, with 8 bases matching TRBD2. The sequenced material came from PBMCs. The sequence was obtained from a man in his fifties in good health and CMV-seropositive. The CDR3 DNA sequence: TGCGCCAGCAGCTTGGGGGGTCGTCCGGGGGGGGAGACCCAGTACTTC. This translates into CASSLGGRPGGETQYF.